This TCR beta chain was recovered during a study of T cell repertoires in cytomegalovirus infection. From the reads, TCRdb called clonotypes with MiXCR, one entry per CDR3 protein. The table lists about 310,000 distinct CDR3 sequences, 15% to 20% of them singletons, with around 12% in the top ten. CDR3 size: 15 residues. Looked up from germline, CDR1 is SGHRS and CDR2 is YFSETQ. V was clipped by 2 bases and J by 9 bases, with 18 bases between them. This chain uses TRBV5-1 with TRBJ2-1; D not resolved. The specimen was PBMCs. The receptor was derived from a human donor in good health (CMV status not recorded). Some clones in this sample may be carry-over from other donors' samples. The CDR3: CASSFLGRAGAEQFF. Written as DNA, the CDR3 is TGCGCCAGCAGCTTTCTGGGTAGGGCTGGCGCTGAGCAGTTCTTC.